This T cell receptor (beta chain) was documented in a study of PD-L1 blockade in urothelial cancer (dated by TCRdb to about 2017). The study in broad terms: Therapy was started in the mid-2010s for all patients, and atezolizumab 1,200 mg was administered intravenously every 3 weeks. About 90% of the roughly 30 patients were identified as males with urothelial cancer of bladder origin, and a prior smoking history was reported by 18 of 29 patients. Patients had an ECOG performance status of 0 or 1 and had received between 0 and 3 prior chemotherapy regimens. Blood samples were analyzed at two time points: 3 weeks after treatment start (second dose) and 6 weeks after treatment start. Blood samples gave median yields of around 150,000 T cells and 82,636 unique TCRs, along with a median clonality of around 0.075. The study, an exploratory multi-omic analysis, examined somatic, immune and clinical correlates of response to PD-L1 blockade with atezolizumab in urothelial cancer. Pretreatment tumor samples and matched peripheral blood, collected serially before and after atezolizumab treatment, underwent TCR sequencing. Durable clinical benefit was defined as a progression-free survival longer than 6 months, and TCR features were additionally tested against progression-free survival and overall survival. In the same patients, whole exome sequencing and RNA sequencing of pretreatment tumors were performed in addition to TCR sequencing. Several patients achieved durable clinical benefit and approximately 20 did not. Pretreatment blood TCR-seq was available for 30 or so patients, at least one posttreatment blood collection was obtained for some 25 patients, and tumor TCR-seq was available for some 25 patients. Overall results and qualifications from the work: A pretreatment peripheral blood TCR clonality below the median was linked to improved progression-free and overall survival. Because the sample size was small (n ≈ 27) and many exploratory analyses were performed, the results are intended to be hypothesis-generating. At 3 weeks after the start of treatment, tumor-associated TCR clones in peripheral blood had expanded more in patients with durable benefit (n of about 20, p = 0.022).

Concerning this clone: Its target antigen remains unknown. The sample holds no much larger clone one base away, and base qualities are not on file.

The cohort included about 27 patients with locally advanced or metastatic urothelial carcinoma who were treated at Memorial Sloan Kettering on a trial protocol. Peripheral blood mononuclear cells were collected pretreatment and during treatment, with between 1 and 8 total time points per patient. The Qiagen DNeasy Blood extraction kit was used to purify genomic DNA from total PBMCs and tumor samples. PBMCs were collected pretreatment and during treatment, and were isolated and stored as previously described. Relative to germline, V is 1 base shorter and J is 4 bases shorter, with 5 bases between their ends. The CDR3 has 13 amino acids, counting the end cysteine and phenylalanine. Only CDR3 DNA remains: 39 bases, in frame from the first base. The germline V gene gives CDR1 as SGHVS and CDR2 as FQNEAQ. Each PCR received spiked-in synthetic TCR analog templates so that absolute template abundance could be estimated from read counts. The immunoSEQ assay was used to amplify TCRbeta CDR3 regions from genomic DNA with bias-controlled V and J gene primers. Sequencing of rearranged TCRbeta segments was performed at approximately 20X coverage. The study's own analysis went as follows. Clustering was used to correct sequencing errors, and CDR3s were annotated against IMGT so that V, D and J genes could be assigned. Downstream analyses used only productive TCRbeta rearrangements and left out out-of-frame or stop-codon sequences. Clonality was computed as one minus Shannon entropy normalized by the log of the number of unique productive sequences. Fisher's exact test with Benjamini-Hochberg correction, at a threshold of adjusted p below 0.01, was used to find clones that differed between time points or between blood and tumor. This immuneACCESS table, as held by TCRdb, lists in-frame sequences with V and J called but not all clones. Of the missing ones, under half trace to an unresolved V gene in checked studies; the others have no known cause. That table supplies the V and J calls and clone size; D and trimming were determined from the DNA. This sample is represented by tens of thousands of clones; 87% of them were singletons. The ten largest clonotypes hold around 5.3% of the sample.

This receptor was obtained from a woman in her 70s with urothelial cancer. The material was PBMCs, obtained around atezolizumab (anti-PD-L1) treatment. The sequence links TRBV7-8 to TRBJ1-3; too little of a D gene remains to name it. The nucleotide sequence is given as TGTGCCAGCAGCTTAGGTCTAGGAAACACCATATATTTT. It codes for CASSLGLGNTIYF. Beyond the CDR3, the reference TRBV7-8 and TRBJ1-3 genes provide the residues; the full variable domain reads: GAGVSQSPRYKVAKRGQDVALRCDPISGHVSLFWYQQALGQGPEFLTYFQNEAQLDKSGLPSDRFFAERPEGSVSTLKIQRTQQEDSAVYLCASSLGLGNTIYFGEGSWLTVV.